This T cell receptor (beta chain) was sequenced during a study of T cells in Graves' hyperthyroidism and ophthalmopathy. Study background: Peripheral blood sampling occurred at initial diagnosis, before any treatment. Whole-study findings and limits: Clonotypes that were expanded in thyroid above 0.001 mostly appeared in blood too.

On this clonotype itself: What it binds is unknown.

The TCR beta CDR3 regions underwent amplification using RNA transcripts as the source. The study used the HTBI primer set for a first-round RT-PCR of the TCR CDR3. TCRdb recomputed calls from the multiplex PCR reads with MiXCR, one row per CDR3 protein. Of under 550,000 distinct CDR3 sequences detected, just under 20% appear once; the ten largest clones hold 47%. Clinical symptoms, serum thyroxine, TRAb, thyroid ultrasound and orbital computed tomography established diagnosis. Germline CDR1 reads DFQATT; CDR2 reads SNEGSKA (reference sequence). The CDR3 has 17 residues. Trimming took off 3 bases at V and 5 bases at J, with 24 bases between the two ends.

The V gene is TRBV20-1, the J gene TRBJ2-3; D perhaps matches TRBD2 (6 bases). The TCR originated in a man aged 40-55 years with Graves' ophthalmopathy. Sequencing used blood. Here the CDR3 DNA reads TGCAGTGCTAGTGCCGCTGGGACTGGGCGACAGAAAGATACGCAGTATTTT. It is translated as CSASAAGTGRQKDTQYF.